One and the same sample provided the 9 T cell receptor beta chains below, sequenced in a study of T cells in Graves' hyperthyroidism and ophthalmopathy. TCR beta CDR3 region amplification was performed from RNA transcripts. Primed by the HTBI set, a first-round RT-PCR was run on the TCR CDR3. One entry per CDR3 protein results from TCRdb running MiXCR on the multiplex PCR reads. Of some 600,000 distinct CDR3 sequences listed, approximately 14% are singletons. The specimen sequenced was blood. Source of these receptors: a woman aged 25 to 39 with Graves' hyperthyroidism that later progressed to Graves' ophthalmopathy.

The V gene is TRBV12-3 or TRBV12-4, the J gene TRBJ2-1; 10 bases map to TRBD2. The V gene end was trimmed by 8 bases and the J gene end by 3 bases; junction bases not matched to a gene: 10. This CDR3 spans 16 amino acids. The chain's CDR3 is CASWGLASGCYNEQFF. CDR3 coding DNA: TGTGCCAGCTGGGGACTAGCGAGCGGCTGCTACAATGAGCAGTTCTTC.

This clonotype was counted many times. The V and J genes are TRBV20-1 and TRBJ2-1, with 9 bases lining up with TRBD2. The CDR3 spans 16 residues. The V segment lost 2 bases and the J segment 5 bases; nucleotides outside the gene matches: 10. Germline V CDR1 and CDR2: DFQATT, SNEGSKA (reference sequence). CDR3 amino acids: CSARPSWREGHNEQFF. The DNA of the CDR3 is TGCAGTGCTAGACCATCCTGGCGGGAGGGCCACAATGAGCAGTTCTTC.

This clonotype was counted at least ten times. The genes are TRBV20-1 and TRBJ1-1; a possible D gene is TRBD1 (6 bases). The V gene lost 3 bases and the J gene lost 2 bases, with 16 bases spanning the gap. The CDR3 runs to 15 residues. Germline CDR1 DFQATT, CDR2 SNEGSKA (reference sequence). The DNA of the CDR3 is TGCAGTGCTAGCTCTACCCGACAGGTAAACACTGAAGCTTTCTTT. Residues: CSASSTRQVNTEAFF.

This clonotype was counted a single time. The germline gene is not matched at one end of the junction; a read error may be the cause. CDR3 sequence reads: CASSGRRGQGCTF. CDR3 DNA sequence: TGTGCCAGCAGTGGAAGGAGGGGGCAAGGCTGCACCTTC. This chain joins TRBV25-1 and TRBJ1-2, with 7 positions matching TRBD1. CDR3 size: 13 residues. Per germline, CDR1 MGHDK and CDR2 SYGVNS.

This sequence joins TRBV19 and TRBJ1-1; 7 bases map to TRBD1. This CDR3 has 14 residues. With V trimmed by 6 bases and J by 4 bases, 8 bases remained unmatched. The germline gives CDR1 LNHDA, CDR2 SQIVND (reference sequence). CDR3 residues: CASSKTGSRTEAFF. In nucleotides, the CDR3 is TGTGCCAGTAGCAAGACAGGGAGTCGCACTGAAGCTTTCTTT.

This clonotype has a count of ten or more. The chain employs TRBV3-1 and TRBJ2-1, with D perhaps TRBD2 (6 bases). Trimming removed 1 base at V and 0 bases at J, with 10 bases between. Per germline, CDR1 LGHDT and CDR2 YNNKEL (reference sequence). The CDR3 is 16 amino acids. CDR3 nucleotides: TGTGCCAGCAGCCAAGTAATTAGCGGCTCCTACAATGAGCAGTTCTTC. This encodes CASSQVISGSYNEQFF.

The table lists this clonotype with many counts. The chain employs TRBV12-3 or TRBV12-4 and TRBJ1-2, with 7 bases aligning to TRBD1. The CDR3 is 15 amino acids. After removal of 4 bases from V and 4 bases from J, the junction contained 9 bases not matched to a gene. In DNA form, the CDR3 reads TGTGCCAGCAGTTCTACAGGGGTTGTAAGCTATGGCTACACCTTC. Translating it yields CASSSTGVVSYGYTF.

This clonotype showed up many times. This chain uses TRBV3-1 with TRBJ2-1; D is unresolved. The length of the CDR3 is 12 residues. V lost 1 base, J lost 11 bases, and 9 bases lay in between. Germline V lookup: CDR1 LGHDT, CDR2 YNNKEL (reference sequence). CDR3 amino acids: CASSQGLSKQFF. CDR3 coding DNA: TGTGCCAGCAGCCAAGGGCTATCAAAGCAGTTCTTC.

The V call is TRBV5-6, the J call TRBJ1-2; D remains unclear. The CDR3 spans 16 residues. Germline CDR1 is SGHDT and CDR2 is YYEEEE. The ends were cut back, 3 bases at V and 4 bases at J, with 19 bases in the middle. The DNA for the CDR3 is TGTGCCAGCAGCTCAGTCTACACCACTCGGGGCTATGGCTACACCTTC. It is translated as CASSSVYTTRGYGYTF.